A selection of T cell receptor beta chains follows, all from one sample in a study of T cell responses to AZD1222 COVID-19 vaccine. The repertoire was sequenced with immunoSEQ multiplex PCR; TCRdb's copy has only in-frame clones and lacks some. Of roughly 120,000 clones detected, roughly 85% appear once; the ten largest clones hold roughly a sixth. The sequences come from peripheral blood, collected on day 0 of MenACWY control vaccination. Every receptor here comes from an adult in good health. The CDR3 runs from the conserved cysteine through the conserved F or W. The D gene is left open where the match is weak. Size values are once, few and many counts, or a class for expanded clones, and some rows have none.

abundance	len	j_gene	d_gene	v_gene	CDR3aa	CDR3nt
.	14	TRBJ2-2	.	TRBV11-3	CASSSPGNTGELFF	TGTGCCAGCAGCTCCCCGGGGAACACCGGGGAGCTGTTTTTT
.	11	TRBJ1-2	.	TRBV3-1/TRBV3-2	CASSHLAGYTF	TGTGCCAGCAGCCACCTGGCAGGCTACACCTTC
.	13	TRBJ1-1	.	TRBV20-1	CSASSGRTTEAFF	TGCAGTGCTAGTTCCGGCAGGACTACTGAAGCTTTCTTT
.	17	TRBJ2-1	.	TRBV7-6	CASSLAPGGYSYNEQFF	TGTGCCAGCAGCTTAGCGCCCGGTGGCTATTCCTACAATGAGCAGTTCTTC
.	14	TRBJ2-1	TRBD1	TRBV27	CASSFLDRGTEQFF	TGTGCCAGCAGTTTCCTAGACAGGGGGACTGAGCAGTTCTTC
.	15	TRBJ1-1	.	TRBV4-1	CASSQVGSLNTEAFF	TGCGCCAGCAGCCAAGTTGGCAGTTTGAACACTGAAGCTTTCTTT
few	18	TRBJ1-4	TRBD1	TRBV5-1	CASSSSGTGAIGGEKLFF	TGCGCCAGCAGCTCATCCGGGACAGGGGCCATCGGCGGTGAAAAACTGTTTTTT
.	14	TRBJ1-1	.	TRBV9	CASSADPRQVEAFF	TGTGCCAGCAGCGCCGACCCTAGACAGGTTGAAGCTTTCTTT
.	13	TRBJ1-1	.	TRBV19	CASSSGVNTEAFF	TGTGCCAGTAGTAGTGGGGTAAACACTGAAGCTTTCTTT
.	15	TRBJ2-7	.	TRBV4-1	CASSQKTTASYEQYF	TGCGCCAGCAGCCAAAAAACTACAGCATCCTACGAGCAGTACTTC
.	19	TRBJ2-2	TRBD2	TRBV19	CASSIPRGLAGVRTGELFF	TGTGCCAGTAGTATCCCCCGGGGACTAGCGGGAGTTCGCACCGGGGAGCTGTTTTTT
.	12	TRBJ2-1	.	TRBV5-1	CASSLRVNEQFF	TGCGCCAGCTCTTTGCGGGTGAATGAGCAGTTCTTC
.	14	TRBJ2-3	.	TRBV7-9	CASSFADYTDTQYF	TGTGCCAGCAGCTTCGCGGATTACACAGATACGCAGTATTTT
.	19	TRBJ2-5	.	TRBV21-1	CASSKDRDRPNRNQETQYF	TGTGCCAGCAGCAAGGACCGGGACAGGCCGAATCGGAATCAAGAGACCCAGTACTTC
.	13	TRBJ1-1	.	TRBV14	CASSQGGSSTAFF	TGTGCCAGCAGCCAAGGCGGGAGCTCGACGGCTTTCTTT
.	11	TRBJ1-1	.	TRBV11-2	CASSFLSEAFF	TGTGCCAGCAGCTTTCTATCTGAAGCTTTCTTT
few	16	TRBJ2-2	.	TRBV28	CASSSVGATGTGELFF	TGTGCCAGCTCCTCCGTCGGAGCTACCGGCACCGGGGAGCTGTTTTTT
.	14	TRBJ2-7	.	TRBV7-2	CASSFHFGDYEQYF	TGTGCCAGCAGCTTTCATTTCGGAGACTACGAGCAGTACTTC
few	17	TRBJ1-1	.	TRBV10-1	CASSEYSSTAPNTEAFF	TGCGCCAGCAGTGAATATTCCTCGACAGCTCCGAACACTGAAGCTTTCTTT
few	14	TRBJ2-7	.	TRBV9	CASSVDRLANEQYF	TGTGCCAGCAGCGTAGATCGGCTAGCGAACGAGCAGTACTTC
.	14	TRBJ2-3	.	TRBV10-2	CASKGRAPTDTQYF	TGCGCCAGCAAGGGCAGGGCCCCCACAGATACGCAGTATTTT
.	17	TRBJ2-3	TRBD1	TRBV6-1	CASSERGTGSITDTQYF	TGTGCCAGCAGTGAAAGGGGGACAGGGTCAATCACAGATACGCAGTATTTT
.	14	TRBJ1-1	.	TRBV13	CASSLRDINTEAFF	TGTGCCAGCAGCTTAAGGGACATAAACACTGAAGCTTTCTTT
.	15	TRBJ2-5	.	TRBV27	CATARVRGRRETQYF	TGTGCCACCGCCCGGGTGCGGGGGCGCCGGGAGACCCAGTACTTC
.	12	TRBJ1-1	.	TRBV29-1	CSVGGGKTEAFF	TGCAGCGTAGGAGGGGGAAAGACTGAAGCTTTCTTT
.	13	TRBJ1-6	TRBD1	TRBV5-4	CASSEDRFGPLHF	TGTGCCAGCAGCGAGGACAGGTTTGGACCCCTCCACTTT
.	16	TRBJ1-2	.	TRBV24-1	CATSDPRDDLNYGYTF	TGTGCCACCAGTGACCCCCGGGACGACTTAAACTATGGCTACACCTTC
.	16	TRBJ2-3	TRBD2	TRBV30	CAWTSGRNPSTDTQYF	TGTGCCTGGACGTCCGGGAGGAACCCTAGCACAGATACGCAGTATTTT
.	11	TRBJ2-3	.	TRBV2	CASGLTDTQYF	TGTGCCAGCGGCCTCACAGATACGCAGTATTTT
.	11	TRBJ1-5	.	TRBV20-1	CSATENQPQHF	TGCAGTGCTACCGAAAATCAGCCCCAGCATTTT
.	11	TRBJ2-7	.	TRBV21-1	CASSKRYEQYF	TGTGCCAGCAGCAAACGCTACGAGCAGTACTTC
.	16	TRBJ2-4	TRBD2	TRBV4-1	CASSQAPGGGPHIQYF	TGCGCCAGCAGCCAAGCCCCTGGGGGAGGGCCTCACATTCAGTACTTC
.	17	TRBJ2-7	.	TRBV7-3	CASRKGPRGTVSYEQYF	TGTGCCAGCAGGAAAGGACCACGGGGGACCGTCTCCTACGAGCAGTACTTC
.	16	TRBJ2-4	.	TRBV7-8	CASSSPRRDPKNIQYF	TGTGCCAGCAGCTCACCCCGACGGGATCCCAAAAACATTCAGTACTTC
.	13	TRBJ2-1	TRBD2	TRBV2	CATGSSGSNEQFF	TGTGCCACCGGGAGTAGCGGGAGCAATGAGCAGTTCTTC
.	14	TRBJ1-2	.	TRBV6-2/TRBV6-3	CASSYGRGNHGYTF	TGTGCCAGCAGTTACGGTAGGGGAAACCATGGCTACACCTTC
once	16	TRBJ1-4	.	TRBV9	CASSASPGVSNEKLFF	TGTGCCAGCAGCGCCTCACCAGGGGTCTCTAATGAAAAACTGTTTTTT
.	16	TRBJ2-7	.	TRBV4-1	CASSQDVWGSTYEQYF	TGCGCCAGCAGCCAAGATGTCTGGGGATCGACCTACGAGCAGTACTTC
once	13	TRBJ2-7	TRBD1	TRBV19	CASSTQGAGEQYF	TGTGCCAGTAGTACACAGGGGGCGGGCGAGCAGTACTTC
.	12	TRBJ1-1	TRBD1	TRBV7-9	CASSIGTGKAFF	TGTGCCAGCAGCATTGGGACAGGCAAAGCTTTCTTT
.	18	TRBJ1-6	.	TRBV15	CATSRGGPQSSYNSPLHF	TGTGCCACCAGCAGAGGGGGACCTCAGAGCTCCTATAATTCACCCCTCCACTTT
.	14	TRBJ2-2	TRBD2	TRBV15	CATERGGVTGELFF	TGTGCCACCGAGCGGGGAGGGGTTACCGGGGAGCTGTTTTTT
.	15	TRBJ2-2	TRBD2	TRBV5-6	CASSPGLGNTGELFF	TGTGCCAGCAGCCCCGGACTAGGGAACACCGGGGAGCTGTTTTTT
.	15	TRBJ2-3	.	TRBV5-6	CASSWGYGESNTQYF	TGTGCCAGCAGCTGGGGGTACGGGGAGAGTAATACGCAGTATTTT
.	18	TRBJ1-3	.	TRBV3-1/TRBV3-2	CASSQGSRQANSGNTIYF	TGTGCCAGCAGCCAAGGAAGCAGACAGGCCAACTCTGGAAACACCATATATTTT
.	13	TRBJ2-3	.	TRBV12-3/TRBV12-4	CASSFGGPDTQYF	TGTGCCAGCAGTTTTGGCGGGCCAGATACGCAGTATTTT
.	15	TRBJ1-2	.	TRBV28	CASSSTGRYSNGYTF	TGTGCCAGCAGTTCCACAGGAAGATACTCTAATGGCTACACCTTC
few	14	TRBJ1-2	TRBD1	TRBV28	CASTGQGPHYGYTF	TGTGCCAGCACCGGACAGGGACCACACTATGGCTACACCTTC
.	12	TRBJ1-2	.	TRBV30	CALDLGGTGYTF	TGTGCCCTGGATCTAGGGGGGACCGGCTACACCTTC
.	18	TRBJ2-6	.	TRBV11-2	CASSSRPSAHSGANVLTF	TGTGCCAGCAGCTCTAGACCCTCAGCGCACTCTGGGGCCAACGTCCTGACTTTC
.	14	TRBJ2-7	.	TRBV5-6	CASSLVGAGYEQYF	TGTGCCAGCAGCTTGGTGGGGGCTGGCTACGAGCAGTACTTC
.	15	TRBJ2-1	TRBD2	TRBV24-1	CATSGASGGRNEQFF	TGTGCCACCAGTGGCGCGTCCGGGGGGAGAAATGAGCAGTTCTTC
.	13	TRBJ1-2	.	TRBV11-2	CASSLVTAYGYTF	TGTGCCAGCAGCTTAGTCACTGCCTATGGCTACACCTTC
.	12	TRBJ1-2	.	TRBV5-1	CASSFSGEGYTF	TGCGCCAGCAGCTTTTCTGGGGAGGGCTACACCTTC
.	17	TRBJ1-1	.	TRBV2	CASSFPSRVGGNTEAFF	TGTGCCAGCAGTTTCCCGTCCAGAGTGGGGGGAAACACTGAAGCTTTCTTT
.	16	TRBJ2-7	.	TRBV5-1	CASSLGLTENSYEQYF	TGCGCCAGCAGCTTGGGCCTGACGGAGAACTCCTACGAGCAGTACTTC
.	15	TRBJ2-5	TRBD2	TRBV19	CASSMGAGGQETQYF	TGTGCCAGTAGTATGGGAGCGGGAGGGCAAGAGACCCAGTACTTC